This TCR beta chain originates from a study of shared clonotypes between healthy human individuals. Study-wide results and limits: The naive CD4 repertoires of a few donors were compared, and about 5% of clonotypes were shared. Sharing of clonotypes among donors was expected to vary with sequencing depth.

Assay used: immunoSEQ multiplex PCR; TCRdb lists only in-frame clones, some missing. The profile shows about 870,000 clones, 80% to 95% of them singletons. Naivety among CD8 cells was defined by CD45RO negativity and positive CCR7 selection, thereby excluding terminally differentiated effector memory CD45RA+ cells. About this clone itself: Its target is not known.

The source material was naive CD8+ T cells sorted from blood. The source is a man aged 25 to 40 in good health.

CDR3 nucleotides: TGTGCCAGCAGCTTTAGCTCCTACGAGCAGTACTTC. Translating it yields CASSFSSYEQYF. The chain couples TRBV6-6 to TRBJ2-7; no reliable D call. CDR1 and CDR2 (germline): MNHNY, SVGAGI (reference sequence). This CDR3 is built from 12 residues. With 6 bases removed from V and 0 bases from J, the gap between germline ends came to 6 bases.